This TCR beta chain was identified in a study of tumor and adjacent non-tumor tissue in lung cancer. Study as a whole: Patients were aged roughly 30 to 76, nine to eleven men and about five women, stage I to III.

General study points: Higher tumor TCR diversity was associated with shorter survival.

In regard to this clonotype: Its cognate antigen is unknown. One end of the junction fails to match germline, which may point to a read error.

No cell sorting was done before RNA was extracted from the tissue. The CDR3 consists of 15 residues. Germline CDR1 and CDR2: MNHEY and SVGAGI. The library came from three nested PCR rounds adapted from ARM-PCR protocols. TCRdb passed the multiplex PCR reads through MiXCR, listing each CDR3 protein once. Of approximately 68,000 distinct CDR3 sequences listed, around 73% are singletons. The material sequenced was lung tumor tissue. This sequence originates from a man in his sixties with non-small cell lung cancer. The chain joins TRBV6-5 to TRBJ2-7, with TRBD2 identical over 7 bases. The CDR3, as DNA: TGTGTCAGCAGTTACTGTAGGCGGGAGATGGCCGAGCAGTACTTC. Translating gives CVSSYCRREMAEQYF.